This is a list of T cell receptor beta chains from one sample in a study of blood T cell repertoires in COVID-19. Clones were read by immunoSEQ multiplex PCR, and TCRdb kept only the in-frame ones, dropping some. This sample has about 66,000 clones, with about nine tenths found just once. The sample consisted of peripheral blood. Source of these receptors: a man in his 60s with acute or convalescent COVID-19. CDR3s leave out the opening cysteine and the closing phenylalanine or tryptophan. Each record gives: V gene, CDR3 protein.

v_gene: TRBV7-3
CDR3aa: ASSPPGGSFHEQF

v_gene: TRBV27
CDR3aa: ASSFWGGYEETQY

v_gene: TRBV6-5
CDR3aa: ASTRGIGNTIY

v_gene: TRBV5-6
CDR3aa: ASRDLGGSEDTQY

v_gene: TRBV24-1
CDR3aa: ATSDTGTTNTGELF

v_gene: TRBV5-1
CDR3aa: ASSLDGDRGYNEQF

v_gene: TRBV6-5
CDR3aa: ASSALGGNTEAF

v_gene: TRBV29-1
CDR3aa: SVEYGATEQY

v_gene: TRBV5-1
CDR3aa: ASSVGGASDTQY

v_gene: TRBV6-5
CDR3aa: AIGVSNQPQH

v_gene: TRBV2
CDR3aa: ASRYDSTNTGELF

v_gene: TRBV5-1
CDR3aa: ASSLQGVDLYEQY

v_gene: TRBV5-4
CDR3aa: ASSSRQTHGYT

v_gene: TRBV5-1
CDR3aa: ASSSLGGGTDTQY

v_gene: TRBV2
CDR3aa: ASSERQGNSPLH

v_gene: TRBV19
CDR3aa: ASSAYSGLNTGELF

v_gene: TRBV5-1
CDR3aa: ASSSGQGSYGNTIY

v_gene: TRBV12-5
CDR3aa: ASGSPGLSDSPLH

v_gene: TRBV24-1
CDR3aa: ATSDSGTGGHT

v_gene: TRBV5-1
CDR3aa: ASSSGISGTGVGNEQF

v_gene: TRBV13
CDR3aa: ASSSRDTIY

v_gene: TRBV5-8
CDR3aa: ASRERGAGELF

v_gene: TRBV6-5
CDR3aa: ASFRDRHTV

v_gene: TRBV6-1
CDR3aa: ASSEGSPYEQY

v_gene: TRBV27
CDR3aa: ASSRPGQGLYEQY

v_gene: TRBV12-5
CDR3aa: ASGLEVGPYGYT

v_gene: TRBV24-1
CDR3aa: ATSDQGGFGTDTQY

v_gene: TRBV9
CDR3aa: ASSPRGNLNRGYT

v_gene: TRBV19
CDR3aa: ASSDGDRGLMTGANVLT

v_gene: TRBV5-1
CDR3aa: ASSPGQVFSGSYEQY

v_gene: TRBV11-1
CDR3aa: ASSSGLAGFNHEQF

v_gene: TRBV7-9
CDR3aa: ASSLGAGLRSNTGELF

v_gene: TRBV4-1
CDR3aa: ASSQDSGGGYGYT